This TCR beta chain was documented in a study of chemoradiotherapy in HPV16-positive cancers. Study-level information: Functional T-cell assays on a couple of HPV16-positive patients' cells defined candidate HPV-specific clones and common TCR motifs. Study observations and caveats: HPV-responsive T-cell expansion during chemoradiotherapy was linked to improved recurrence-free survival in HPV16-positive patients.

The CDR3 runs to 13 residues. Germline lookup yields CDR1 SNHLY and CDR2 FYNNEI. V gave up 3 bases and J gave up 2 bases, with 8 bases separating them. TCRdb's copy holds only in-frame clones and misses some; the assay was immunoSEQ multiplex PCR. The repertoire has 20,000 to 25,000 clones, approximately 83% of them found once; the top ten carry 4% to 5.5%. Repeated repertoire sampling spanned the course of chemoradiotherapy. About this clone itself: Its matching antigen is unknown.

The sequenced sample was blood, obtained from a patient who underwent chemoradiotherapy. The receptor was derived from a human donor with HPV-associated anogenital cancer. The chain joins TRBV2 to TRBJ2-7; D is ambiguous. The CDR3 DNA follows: TGTGCCAGCAGTGACAGGTCAACCTACGAGCAGTACTTC. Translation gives CASSDRSTYEQYF.